This T cell receptor (beta chain) was captured in a study of T cells in Graves' hyperthyroidism and ophthalmopathy. It was considered stable Graves' hyperthyroidism when ophthalmopathy did not progress within 18 months. This CDR3 comprises 13 residues. CDR1 is SNHLY and CDR2 is FYNNEI in the germline V gene. The V end lost 3 bases, the J end lost 8 bases, and 13 bases lay between the germline ends. RNA transcripts served as the template for amplifying TCR beta CDR3 regions. Researchers ran a first-round RT-PCR on the TCR CDR3 using the HTBI primer set. Using its own MiXCR run on the multiplex PCR reads, TCRdb lists one record per CDR3 protein. The sample includes hundreds of thousands of distinct CDR3 sequences, 46% of them seen just once.

This chain uses TRBV2 with TRBJ1-2; no definite D call. The receptor was derived from a woman aged 18-30 years with Graves' hyperthyroidism. The source material was peripheral blood or thyroid tissue (not recorded which). CDR3 DNA: TGTGCCAGCAGTGAGGGAAGTCAAGGAGGCTACACCTTC. Amino acids: CASSEGSQGGYTF.